The T cell receptor beta chain under discussion was sequenced for a study of OX40 agonist ivuxolimab in advanced cancers. About the research overall: Recorded diagnoses for dose-escalation patients were hepatocellular carcinoma, melanoma, renal cell or head and neck cancer. Of the participants, over 30% had some prior anti-PD-1, anti-PD-L1 or anti-CTLA-4 therapy, which was allowed.

Overall study findings and caveats: Clonal expansion by week 6 occurred in CD4+ and CD8+ blood T cells (at 0.1 to 3.0 mg/kg).

This clone has only one observation. The antigen is unknown. The CDR3 totals 15 residues. V shed 6 bases, J shed 2 bases, and the junction held 7 bases outside the gene matches. Looked up from germline, CDR1 is KGHSH and CDR2 is LQKENI. Only in-frame clones appear in the TCRdb table, and some are missing; sequencing was by immunoSEQ multiplex PCR. This table holds 55,000 to 65,000 clones, approximately 80% found once. Systemic immunosuppression or autoimmune disease history was grounds to exclude patients. This TCR was recovered from an adult with an advanced solid tumor such as melanoma, head and neck, liver or kidney cancer. The chain links TRBV18 to TRBJ2-3; 8 bases map to TRBD1. The input for sequencing was CD4+ or CD8+ T cells sorted from blood, taken in a trial of the OX40 agonist ivuxolimab. The CDR3 nucleotides read TGTGCCAGCTCTCCGACAGGGGCCCCCACAGATACGCAGTATTTT. Protein sequence: CASSPTGAPTDTQYF.